The present T cell receptor (beta chain) was sequenced within a study of early T cells in non-severe SARS-CoV-2 infection. The CDR3 sequence is 13 residues long. Germline CDR1 SQVTM, CDR2 ANQGSEA. V was pared by 7 bases and J by 6 bases, with 18 bases between. TCRdb ran MiXCR on the 5' RACE reads and lists one entry per CDR3 protein. Of about 100,000 distinct CDR3 sequences in the sample, roughly 13% were seen once. This clonotype was counted at least ten times. The clonotype comes from an adult who was a healthcare worker with PCR-confirmed SARS-CoV-2 infection or an uninfected control (not recorded which). The chain combines TRBV29-1 with TRBJ1-1; D is unclear. Sequencing was done on a sample of whole blood. The CDR3 loop reads CSAGSGPLAEAFF. The CDR3 DNA reads as TGCAGCGCTGGATCCGGACCCTTGGCTGAAGCTTTCTTT.